This TCR beta chain was captured by sequencing in a study of prognosis after radiotherapy for stage I lung cancer. Study outcomes and limitations: Reports indicated that TRBV and TRBJ gene usage differed between patients with and without metastases, including differences in about nine V and a couple of J genes after SBRT. Following stereotactic body radiation therapy, unique TCR clone counts fell, with a median of approximately 9,600 versus 7,200.

About this clonotype itself: Its specificity is unknown. At one end the junction does not follow the germline gene, possibly because of a read error.

The CDR3 contains 15 residues. Template was genomic DNA; TCR beta CDR3 amplified in two multiplex PCR rounds. Each TRBV and TRBJ gene had its own primer in the first PCR round. TCRdb itself ran the multiplex PCR reads through MiXCR, one entry per CDR3 protein. Of about 12,000 distinct CDR3 sequences listed, nearly 55% are singletons. This TCR was sampled from a donor over 45 with non-small cell lung cancer. Sample: PBMCs, taken before or after stereotactic body radiation therapy (not recorded which). V usage is TRBV12-3 or TRBV12-4 and J usage is TRBJ2-2, with 8 bases fitting TRBD1. The CDR3 loop reads CASSPGTGNTVELFF. The DNA for the CDR3 is TGTGCCAGCAGTCCGGGGACAGGTAACACCGTGGAGCTGTTTTTT.